The T cell receptor beta chain under discussion was sequenced for a study of graft-versus-host responses after intestinal transplantation. On the study more broadly: Grafts were multivisceral, liver-intestinal, or isolated intestinal. Overall study results and limits: Allografts of one patient group, those with graft-donor T cell macrochimerism, had high graft-versus-host to host-versus-graft clonal ratios. Declines in HvG clones occurring early post-transplant were associated with peak circulating GvH clone levels. Recipient marrow harbored GvH clones, some of which surfaced first in ileum or blood.

The protocol was immunoSEQ multiplex PCR, while the TCRdb copy is restricted to in-frame clones and leaves out a portion. The sample contains about 73,000 clones, around 87% of which appear only once. In regard to this clone: What it binds is unknown.

The clonotype originates from a human donor who was the organ donor for an intestinal transplant. Here the sequenced sample was unstimulated CD8+ T cells sorted from spleen or lymph node cells, taken before transplant.

The CDR3 region has the DNA TGTGCCAGTAGTATAAGTGGGACTAGCAACAATGAGCAGTTCTTC. This translates into CASSISGTSNNEQFF. This chain uses TRBV19 with TRBJ2-1; 9 bases are shared with TRBD2. CDR1 and CDR2 from the germline V gene are LNHDA and SQIVND (reference sequence). Trimming took 2 bases from V and 5 from J; bases not matched to a gene: 4. The CDR3 consists of 15 residues.